This T cell receptor (beta chain) originates from a study of spatial heterogeneity in lung cancer. General study points: Tumor mutation count correlated with how many alpha and beta TCRs expanded intratumorally. Ubiquitous expanded TCR counts tracked ubiquitous nonsynonymous mutations; regional expanded TCR counts tracked regional nonsynonymous mutations.

Time point indicated: sample taken at primary tumor resection. This CDR3 has 15 amino acids. Germline assignment: CDR1 MGHRA and CDR2 YSYEKL. V lost 4 bases and J 3 bases, leaving 16 bases between the germline ends. TCRdb analysed the 5' RACE reads with MiXCR anew, one entry per CDR3 protein. The sample has about 27,000 distinct CDR3 sequences, more than 5.5% seen once; the top ten hold around 25%. Sample share makes this clonotype medium-sized. Antigen: not known. The source material was lung tumor tissue, sampled at surgery. V is TRBV4-1 and J is TRBJ2-7, with D perhaps TRBD1 (8 bases). The receptor was derived from a male donor with early-stage non-small cell lung cancer. In nucleotides, the CDR3 is TGCGCCAGCAGCCCCGGACAGGGAGGGGACTACGAGCAGTACTTC. The encoded protein is CASSPGQGGDYEQYF.